This record concerns one TCR beta chain sequence. RNA transcripts gave rise to amplified TCR beta CDR3 regions. HTBI primers were used for first-round RT-PCR of the TCR CDR3. TCRdb analysed the multiplex PCR reads with MiXCR anew, one entry per CDR3 protein. The table has over 500,000 distinct CDR3 sequences, 14% seen once. V gave up 2 bases and J gave up 4 bases, with 7 bases separating them. This CDR3 has 12 residues. Germline V lookup: CDR1 GTSNPN, CDR2 SVGIG (reference sequence). This sample is part of a study of T cells in Graves' hyperthyroidism and ophthalmopathy. The material sequenced was blood. The clonotype originates from a woman between 40 and 55 years old with Graves' hyperthyroidism. V and J are TRBV30 and TRBJ2-3; D call uncertain. In DNA form, the CDR3 reads TGTGCCTGGAGTATATGGGCAGATACGCAGTATTTT. Translated: CAWSIWADTQYF. Drawing the rest from reference TRBV30 and TRBJ2-3, the complete variable domain is SQTIHQWPATLVQPVGSPLSLECTVEGTSNPNLYWYRQAAGRGLQLLFYSVGIGQISSEVPQNLSASRPQDRQFILSSKKLLLSDSGFYLCAWSIWADTQYFGPGTRLTVL.